This TCR beta chain was documented in a study of T cell responses to AZD1222 COVID-19 vaccine. Findings and limits, study-wide: Nearly half of spike-specific TCRs reportedly go after variant regions that carry no mutations. Just a handful of people given AZD1222 tested seropositive at baseline. At 160-218 and 743-854, vaccine-associated CD4 TCRs were dominant, and they spanned spike.

This table comes from immunoSEQ multiplex PCR, and its TCRdb copy is limited to in-frame clones, with some not included. The sample has about 73,000 clones; roughly 90% are singletons. A remark on this clone: Its cognate antigen is unknown.

The germline CDR1 and CDR2 sequences are LNHDA and SQIVND (reference sequence). The CDR3 has 17 amino acids. V shed 4 bases and J shed 0 bases, with 19 bases lying between them. The receptor comes from an adult who received the AZD1222 COVID-19 vaccine. Sample: peripheral blood, taken 28 days after the second AZD1222 dose. This sequence joins TRBV19 and TRBJ2-7; D might be TRBD1 (6 bases). In DNA, the CDR3 is TGTGCCAGTAGTAAAAATGGCAACCAGGGGATCTCCTACGAGCAGTACTTC. As protein: CASSKNGNQGISYEQYF.